This entry describes one T cell receptor (beta chain). The antigen it binds to is not known. Receptor libraries were prepared by the immunoSEQ multiplex PCR assay. For the multiplex PCR, a mixture combining 60 forward primers for TCR Vbeta segments and 13 reverse primers for TCR Jbeta segments was used. A multiplex PCR assay on genomic DNA amplified the CDR3 region of rearranged TCR beta genes. Amplified TCR beta libraries were sequenced as 87-base-pair reads on the Illumina HiSeq System. Per the authors' processing: In a later analysis, some 80 million unique TCR beta chains were counted across the approximately 670 repertoires, and around 10 million of these chains were shared by at least two donors. Raw reads were error-corrected and collapsed into unique sequences with a nearest-neighbor algorithm that merged closely related sequences to remove PCR and sequencing errors. To assign V, D and J gene segments, CDR3 sequences were aligned to IMGT reference sequences. For a sequence to be retained, at least a six-nucleotide match to both a V gene segment and a J gene segment was required. A rearrangement counted as productive if the CDR3 had no stop codons and remained in frame with V and J, and every other rearrangement counted as non-productive. CDR3 was defined according to IMGT convention as the region running from the second conserved V-encoded cysteine to the conserved J-encoded phenylalanine. The earlier analysis of 587 of the donors excluded sequences that lacked an unambiguous match to a single V gene segment. In an earlier analysis of several hundred of the donors, V segments were called functional above 56.7% productive rearrangements and were called segregating when the between-donor standard deviation exceeded 5%. A statistical classification framework was developed to diagnose cytomegalovirus status using the catalog of TCR beta chain sequences. A later analysis assigned V and J genes by comparing TCR nucleotide sequences with IMGT/GENE-DB human TR gene sequences. In a later analysis, CDR3 sequences and most-parsimonious VDJ recombination scenarios were assigned using the TCRdist pipeline. A later analysis defined each TCR beta chain by its CDR3 amino acid sequence plus V-gene family, and excluded reads lacking a unique V-gene family. As a way to deal with suspected cross-contamination and a sequencing artifact, a later analysis dropped over 550 nucleotide sequences that were highly shared and had low generation probability. In a later analysis, a clonal expansion index was calculated for each public chain from normalized within-repertoire ranks of inferred template counts. In a later analysis, generation probabilities were computed with a VDJ recombination model fitted to out-of-frame rearrangements, and the resulting probabilities were checked against IGoR. In a later analysis, hypergeometric tests were used to score TCR-TCR, TCR-HLA and TCR-CMV co-occurrence, with a repertoire-size bias correction applied to TCR pairs. To estimate false discovery rates, a later analysis permuted the HLA or CMV assignments 20 times. In a later analysis, co-occurring TCRs were grouped using DBSCAN, with TCRdist sequence similarity added in when clustering inside HLA-allele-positive subsets. Repertoires with fewer than 30,000 or more than 120,000 public chains, plus five repertoires with anomalous nucleotide sharing, were excluded from co-occurrence clustering. Drawn from immuneACCESS, this table holds only the in-frame rearrangements with V and J called that TCRdb kept. Clones are partly lost; checked studies trace under half to an unresolved V gene and leave the rest unexplained. V, J and clone size are those of that table, while D and trimming were read from the DNA. This specimen's table enumerates 200,000 or so clones. In total, the top ten clones hold 0.74% of the sample.

The cohort consisted of more than 650 healthy bone marrow donors. Cohort members were all nominally healthy when sampled, although unrecorded immune exposures were likely present. The donor tested CMV seronegative and was one of the 352 seronegative cohort members. A peripheral blood sample was collected from each donor, and TCR beta sequencing was performed on peripheral blood mononuclear cells. Genomic DNA extraction from the blood cell samples was performed with the Qiagen DNeasy Blood Extraction Kit. This specimen belongs to a study of cytomegalovirus exposure and HLA in healthy donors (dated by TCRdb to 2016 to 2017). With regard to the full study: An earlier analysis of 587 of the donors reported 276 Gb of sequence data and about 120 million unique TCR beta sequences obtained from about 179 million T cells. Every discovery cohort repertoire had been produced on one sequencing platform. Rather than drawing on any new phenotypic data, the later analysis identified candidate immune exposures from TCR beta sequences and the way those sequences occurred across donors. A separate validation cohort of over a hundred different subjects was used in addition to the approximately 670-subject first cohort. An earlier analysis of roughly 600 of the donors used high-throughput TCR beta sequencing to judge whether each TCR beta V gene segment behaved as functional or pseudogenic. High-throughput TCR immunosequencing, statistical association of individual TCRs with disease status, and machine learning were combined to predict cytomegalovirus infection status. Class I and class II HLA loci were covered by the typing at four-digit resolution. The study profiled the T cell repertoires of approximately 700 subjects by immunosequencing and related them to cytomegalovirus serostatus. Donor age, sex, ethnicity and CMV serostatus were compiled together with the repertoire data. A later analysis re-analyzed previously published TCR beta repertoires from several hundred donors and added high-resolution HLA genotyping to study TCR occurrence patterns. Of the roughly 400 genotyped donors, 81% fell in the genetic ancestry cluster associated with self-reported Caucasian donors. The aim of the study was to test whether cataloging public T cell receptors could identify signatures of past pathogen exposure. An early release covering 550 to 650 HLA-typed donors comprised about 300 gigabases of sequencing data and 85 million or so unique TCR sequences. Typing coverage varied by locus: roughly 629-630 donors for A, B, C, DRB1 and DQB1; roughly 520 for DQA1; about 570 for DPA1; roughly 450 for DPB1. Among about 360 genotyped donors of the cohort, an average of around 240,000 unique TCR beta nucleotide sequences were sequenced per donor, around a sixth of them non-productive. A later genetic analysis took genome-wide SNP genotypes for about 55% of the 666 donors and used that subset as a discovery cohort. A handful of DR-DQ haplotypes were handled as single units for association and clustering because linkage in the cohort was strong. General study outcomes and caveats: Most TCR sequences were seen in very few donors, while some public TCRs were found in many individuals. In a later genetic analysis, fewer N-insertions in productive TCRs were reported among donors in an Asian-associated ancestry cluster than the approximately 670-donor mean. According to a later analysis, TCR association rates differed among HLA loci, with DRB1 alleles showing the most associated TCRs and HLA-C alleles showing the fewest. A total of 150 or so TCR beta chains were listed by the study as associated with cytomegalovirus. In a later analysis, HLA-associated TCR beta chains were found to be more clonally expanded and to have lower generation probabilities than equally common non-associated chains. HLA typing was unavailable for some donors at each locus, so association tests used only the typed subset. In vitro tests confirmed that a few of the cytomegalovirus-associated TCR beta chains recognize cytomegalovirus antigens. CMV serostatus was the only immune exposure information available for the cohort. The authors suggested that the approach could potentially be extended to other disease states and immunological phenotypes. Some IMGT-functional V segments, including TRBV6-2 and TRBV6-3, could not be distinguished by the 87-base-pair reads and were therefore excluded. Sequencing depth was assumed to be roughly uniform across donors in the presence/absence analyses, though that assumption may not hold. In a later analysis, more than 15,000 TCR beta sequences were associated with specific HLA alleles at a false discovery rate of 0.05. A cluster of highly shared sequence variants was judged likely to be a technical artifact of the sequencing pipeline. The cohort was sequenced for TCR beta chains only, and without alpha or paired-chain data the features that could be detected were limited. Linkage disequilibrium might explain the correlated functional status among segregating V segments, but an unknown experimental factor could not be excluded. According to a later analysis, parvovirus B19, influenza, CMV and Epstein-Barr virus appeared linked to several top co-occurrence clusters. In a later analysis, most CMV-associated TCR beta chains were found to appear HLA-restricted, with HLA associations seemingly driven largely by CMV exposure. Assigning TCR associations to individual alleles was difficult when HLA alleles, especially DR and DQ, strongly co-occurred. The earlier analysis of about 600 of the donors excluded some 15 rarely observed V segments, including chromosome 9 orphons, because counts were too low. A later genetic analysis associated a missense DCLRE1C variant with V-gene and J-gene trimming of TCR beta chains, and an independent cohort replicated the association. A further reported finding was that TCR beta sequences accurately predicted the HLA-A and HLA-B alleles for most subjects in the first cohort. In an earlier analysis of approximately 600 of the donors, most TCR beta V segments were observed in productive rearrangements about 90% or about 30% of the time, broadly matching IMGT annotations. Cytomegalovirus status was reported to be diagnosed by the classifier with high specificity and sensitivity in both the original and validation cohorts.

The junction shows trimming of 0 bases on V and 1 base on J, plus 9 bases between the germline ends. Taken from the germline V gene, the CDR1 and CDR2 loops are KGHSH and LQKENI. The CDR3 spans 15 residues, from the cysteine through the phenylalanine. Only the CDR3 part of the read is kept: 45 bases, read in frame from the first base. Material: PBMCs. The chain joins TRBV18 to TRBJ1-1; the D gene assignment is ambiguous. The sequence was collected from a boy aged 5-17 years in good health and CMV-seronegative. The DNA sequence is TGTGCCAGCTCACCACCGGGAGTAACGAACACTGAAGCTTTCTTT. The translation is CASSPPGVTNTEAFF.